The 17 T cell receptor beta chains below come from one sample, sequenced in a study of T cells in narcolepsy. Generated by immunoSEQ multiplex PCR, the TCRdb table keeps only in-frame clones and is missing some. Among about 32,000 clones listed, around 77% were seen once. Source material: memory (CD45RA-) CD4+ T cells from blood. These receptors originate from a human donor in good health.

In this sample, this clone turned up once. The CDR3 nucleotides are TGTGCCAGCAGCCCAGGGGGGTTCCAGCCCCAGCATTTT. It specifies CASSPGGFQPQHF. This chain connects TRBV7-2 to TRBJ1-5; 7 bases align to TRBD1. The CDR3 consists of 13 residues. The trim removed 5 bases at V and 7 bases at J, leaving 5 bases unmatched. CDR1 and CDR2 from the germline V gene are SGHTA and FQGNSA.

The CDR3 bases are TGTGCCAGCAGTGAAAGGGTTCTGGGGAACACTGAAGCTTTCTTT. This sequence encodes CASSERVLGNTEAFF. The chain links TRBV6-1 to TRBJ1-1; D is undetermined. CDR3 length: 15 residues. V was trimmed by 2 bases and J by 1 base, leaving 11 bases between them. The germline CDR1 and CDR2 sequences are MNHNS and SASEGT.

This sequence joins TRBV6-1 and TRBJ1-5; 10 bases match TRBD1. The CDR3 covers 15 residues. Trimming removed 6 bases from V and 6 bases from J; junction bases left unmatched: 8. In germline, CDR1 is MNHNS, CDR2 SASEGT. The CDR3 DNA is TGTGCCAGCAGCGTGGGACAGGGGAAATTTCAGCCCCAGCATTTT. It translates to CASSVGQGKFQPQHF.

In DNA, the CDR3 is TGTGCCAGCAGCCCAAGGGCGACAGGGGGCGACACTGAAGCTTTCTTT. It is translated as CASSPRATGGDTEAFF. The rearrangement links TRBV11-3 to TRBJ1-1; 10 nucleotides match TRBD1. V shed 5 bases, J shed 3 bases, and the junction held 9 bases outside the gene matches. The CDR3 contains 16 residues. CDR1 and CDR2 (germline): SGHNT, YENEEA.

This chain connects TRBV7-9 to TRBJ1-1; D unclear. V gave up 5 bases and J gave up 0 bases, with 7 bases separating them. Germline CDR1 is SEHNR and CDR2 is FQNEAQ (reference sequence). This CDR3 region has 13 residues. CDR3 DNA: TGTGCCAGCAGCCCTGCCTTGAACACTGAAGCTTTCTTT. As protein: CASSPALNTEAFF.

The chain carries TRBV15 and TRBJ1-2; D may be TRBD1 (5 bases). The V gene's germline CDR1 is LNHNV and CDR2 YYDKDF (reference sequence). V lost 5 bases and J lost 2, with 15 bases in between. The CDR3 consists of 15 residues. CDR3: CATSPGDRPNYGYTF. The CDR3 bases are TGTGCCACCAGCCCCGGTGACAGACCAAACTATGGCTACACCTTC.

The rearrangement joins TRBV6-5 to TRBJ2-7; TRBD1 matches 9 bases. Germline V gene data show CDR1 as MNHEY and CDR2 as SVGAGI. The CDR3 covers 15 residues. With 4 bases clipped from V and 5 bases from J, the junction kept 9 bases outside the gene matches. The CDR3 DNA is TGTGCCAGCAGTTTGATGCGACAGGGGGTCAACGAGCAGTACTTC. Its translation is CASSLMRQGVNEQYF.

The gene calls are TRBV11-2 and TRBJ2-7, with D possibly TRBD2 on 5 matching bases. The ends were cut back, 6 bases at V and 3 bases at J, with 27 bases in the middle. The CDR3 totals 18 residues. CDR1 is SGHAT and CDR2 is FQNNGV in the germline V gene. The DNA for the CDR3 is TGTGCCAGCAGGGACGGAGGTATGAGAGTGGGAGCGAGCTACGAGCAGTACTTC. As protein: CASRDGGMRVGASYEQYF.

The chain has TRBV27 and TRBJ2-3; the D gene is possibly TRBD2 (6 bases). Germline CDR1 is MNHEY and CDR2 is SMNVEV (reference sequence). The CDR3 is 14 residues long. The V gene lost 8 bases and the J gene lost 6 bases, with 18 bases spanning the gap. The CDR3 bases are TGTGCCAGCCAAACTAGAGGAGGGTGGGATACGCAGTATTTT. The encoded protein is CASQTRGGWDTQYF.

The chain carries TRBV11-2 and TRBJ2-2, with D possibly matching TRBD2 (5 bases). Germline CDR1 reads SGHAT; CDR2 reads FQNNGV. The CDR3 has 13 residues. V gave up 6 bases and J gave up 7 bases, with 12 bases separating them. The CDR3 nucleotides read TGTGCCAGCAGTTCATTGGAGGTCGGGGAGCTGTTTTTT. It codes for CASSSLEVGELFF. The complete variable domain, with remaining parts taken from reference TRBV11-2 and TRBJ2-2, reads EAGVAQSPRYKIIEKRQSVAFWCNPISGHATLYWYQQILGQGPKLLIQFQNNGVVDDSQLPKDRFSAERLKGVDSTLKIQPAKLEDSAVYLCASSSLEVGELFFGEGSRLTVL.

The chain recombines TRBV10-3 with TRBJ2-7; D uncertain. V shed 2 bases and J shed 3 bases, with 8 bases lying between them. The CDR3 has 13 amino acids. Germline V lookup: CDR1 ENHRY, CDR2 SYGVKD. CDR3 coding DNA: TGTGCCATCAGTGAGCCCAAGAACTACGAGCAGTACTTC. The encoded protein is CAISEPKNYEQYF.

The rearrangement uses TRBV6-5 and TRBJ2-1, with D perhaps TRBD1 (6 bases). The CDR3 contains 13 residues. V was trimmed by 6 bases and J by 4 bases, leaving 10 bases between them. Germline V gene sequence: CDR1 MNHEY, CDR2 SVGAGI. The CDR3: CASSDGQYNEQFF. Written as DNA, the CDR3 is TGTGCCAGCAGCGATGGACAGTACAATGAGCAGTTCTTC.

The V and J genes are TRBV6-4 and TRBJ1-1; unclear D gene. Per the germline V gene, CDR1 is MRHNA and CDR2 is SNTAGT. V was pared by 6 bases and J by 2 bases, with 10 bases between. The CDR3 consists of 13 residues. This chain's CDR3 is CASREQENTEAFF. The CDR3 DNA reads as TGTGCCAGCAGGGAGCAGGAAAACACTGAAGCTTTCTTT.

The chain joins TRBV7-9 to TRBJ1-5; 8 bases fit TRBD1. The ends lost 4 bases at V and 5 bases at J; junction bases unmatched: 4. Germline CDR1 and CDR2: SEHNR and FQNEAQ (reference sequence). This CDR3 region has 14 residues. DNA for the CDR3: TGTGCCAGCAGCTCCGGGACAGGCCATCAGCCCCAGCATTTT. Amino acids: CASSSGTGHQPQHF.

This rearrangement joins TRBV7-9 to TRBJ1-4; TRBD1 might be the D (5 bases). V lost 3 bases, J lost 8 bases, and 13 bases lay in between. Germline CDR1 SEHNR, CDR2 FQNEAQ (reference sequence). The CDR3 is made up of 14 amino acids. This CDR3 is CASSLGQGGEKLFF. CDR3 coding DNA: TGTGCCAGCAGCTTGGGCCAGGGAGGCGAAAAACTGTTTTTT.

The V gene is TRBV5-4, the J gene TRBJ1-2, with 10 bases fitting TRBD1. Germline V gene lookup returns CDR1 SGHNT and CDR2 YYREEE (reference sequence). The CDR3 totals 14 residues. V lost 4 bases to trimming and J lost 4 bases; unmatched junction nucleotides: 4. The CDR3 region has the DNA TGTGCCAGCAGCCCGCGGGACAGGGGCTATGGCTACACCTTC. Protein sequence: CASSPRDRGYGYTF.

The V and J genes are TRBV27 and TRBJ2-1; possibly TRBD2 for D (5 bases). Trimming shortened V by 3 bases and J by 6 bases, and 9 bases separated the two germline ends. Germline V CDR1 and CDR2: MNHEY, SMNVEV (reference sequence). The CDR3 covers 13 residues. CDR3 amino acids: CASSLRSGNEQFF. The CDR3 coding sequence is TGTGCCAGCAGTTTGAGGAGCGGCAATGAGCAGTTCTTC.